The 26 T cell receptor beta chains given below trace back to one sample, sequenced in a study of Ad26.COV2.S vaccination and SARS-CoV-2 variants. The protocol was immunoSEQ multiplex PCR, while the TCRdb copy is restricted to in-frame clones and leaves out a portion. In the table there are around 300,000 clones, 85% to 90% of which are singletons. Treatment reported: some 20 received Ad26.COV2.S at low or high dose, single or two shots; 5 received placebo; per-sample allocation not given. Samples came from day 63 after the first vaccine or placebo injection. Sequenced material: peripheral blood, taken in a trial of Ad26.COV2.S vaccine versus placebo. These receptors were collected from a person between 18 and 65 years old who received the Ad26.COV2.S COVID-19 vaccine or a placebo.

The count of this clone is one. The genes are TRBV13 and TRBJ2-1, with a tentative D call TRBD1 (5 bases). Per germline, CDR1 PRHDT and CDR2 FYEKMQ (reference sequence). V lost 4 bases and J 7 bases, leaving 17 bases between the germline ends. CDR3 size: 15 residues. The CDR3 loop is CASSSTLLRGNEQFF. Written as DNA, the CDR3 is TGTGCCAGCAGCTCAACTCTCCTAAGGGGAAATGAGCAGTTCTTC.

The chain couples TRBV5-6 to TRBJ2-1; D unclear. This CDR3 is built from 16 residues. Germline values: CDR1 SGHDT, CDR2 YYEEEE. Trimming removed 3 bases at V and 4 bases at J, with 17 bases between. The CDR3 coding sequence is TGTGCCAGCAGCTCGAGTTGGGGAACACCTTACAATGAGCAGTTCTTC. It encodes CASSSSWGTPYNEQFF.

The chain is built from TRBV7-9 and TRBJ2-2, with D unclear. Per germline, CDR1 SEHNR and CDR2 FQNEAQ (reference sequence). There are 11 residues in the CDR3. With 3 bases removed from V and 6 bases from J, the gap between germline ends came to 2 bases. The CDR3 DNA reads as TGTGCCAGCAGCTTTGCCGGGGAGCTGTTTTTT. Its protein is CASSFAGELFF.

The chain recombines TRBV11-3 with TRBJ2-1; 9 positions agree with TRBD2. This CDR3 is built from 17 residues. Germline CDR1 reads SGHNT; CDR2 reads YENEEA. Trimming took 5 bases from V and 0 from J; bases not matched to a gene: 8. Here the CDR3 DNA reads TGTGCCAGCAGCCCTCCACTTAGCGGGAGCTCCTACAATGAGCAGTTCTTC. Protein product: CASSPPLSGSSYNEQFF. Complete variable domain (other parts from reference TRBV11-3 and TRBJ2-1): EAGVVQSPRYKIIEKKQPVAFWCNPISGHNTLYWYLQNLGQGPELLIRYENEEAVDDSQLPKDRFSAERLKGVDSTLKIQPAELGDSAVYLCASSPPLSGSSYNEQFFGPGTRLTVL.

The chain couples TRBV20-1 to TRBJ2-3; D might be TRBD1 or TRBD2, each matching 6 bases. The CDR3 loop spans 16 amino acids. Per germline, CDR1 DFQATT and CDR2 SNEGSKA (reference sequence). Trimming removed 3 bases from V and 4 bases from J, with 20 bases in between. The CDR3 spells CSASGGGGDYADTQYF. The CDR3 coding sequence is TGCAGTGCTAGTGGGGGCGGCGGGGATTACGCAGATACGCAGTATTTT.

The CDR3 DNA is TGTGCCAGTAGCAGGGGACTAGGACGGGACACCGGGGAGCTGTTTTTT. Its protein product is CASSRGLGRDTGELFF. V and J are TRBV19 and TRBJ2-2; 8 bases line up with TRBD2. The germline V gene has CDR1 LNHDA and CDR2 SQIVND (reference sequence). The CDR3 spans 16 residues. V shed 6 bases, J shed 3 bases, and the junction held 9 bases outside the gene matches.

This chain uses TRBV4-1 with TRBJ1-1, with D unclear. The CDR3 loop spans 16 amino acids. The ends were cut back, 1 base at V and 5 bases at J, with 17 bases in the middle. Germline lookup yields CDR1 MGHRA and CDR2 YSYEKL. As DNA, the CDR3 is TGCGCCAGCAGCCAAGGCCCCGACCGGGAGGGAACTGAAGCTTTCTTT. This sequence encodes CASSQGPDREGTEAFF.

This chain joins TRBV3-1 (or the pseudogene TRBV3-2) and TRBJ1-1, with D maybe TRBD1 (5 bases). The germline CDR1 and CDR2 sequences are LGHDT and YNNKEL (reference sequence). The CDR3 covers 14 residues. The V gene lost 6 bases and the J gene lost 3 bases, with 14 bases spanning the gap. CDR3 nucleotides: TGTGCCAGCAGTTGGGCCGTGGGGGACACTGAAGCTTTCTTT. Encoded protein: CASSWAVGDTEAFF.

This clone was observed a handful of times. The chain joins TRBV27 to TRBJ1-4, with 10 bases matching TRBD1. CDR3 length equals 13 residues. Germline V gene lookup returns CDR1 MNHEY and CDR2 SMNVEV (reference sequence). The J segment lost 8 bases and the V segment lost 8 bases, leaving 5 bases of the junction unmatched. CDR3 protein: CASSRDRGEKLFF. The CDR3 DNA sequence: TGTGCCAGCTCCAGGGACAGGGGAGAAAAACTGTTTTTT.

The rearrangement uses TRBV7-2 and TRBJ2-2, with a possible D match to TRBD1 (6 bases). The CDR3 has 13 amino acids. Germline V gene data show CDR1 as SGHTA and CDR2 as FQGNSA. V lost 5 bases and J 4 bases, leaving 8 bases between the germline ends. The CDR3 protein is CASSAGVTGELFF. Here the CDR3 DNA reads TGTGCCAGCAGCGCAGGGGTCACCGGGGAGCTGTTTTTT.

The chain joins TRBV9 to TRBJ1-4; unclear D gene. Germline V CDR1 and CDR2: SGDLS, YYNGEE. The CDR3 consists of 14 residues. Trimming stripped 1 base from V and 7 bases from J, with 11 bases between. CDR3 in amino acids: CASSVTGVGEKLFF. DNA of the CDR3: TGTGCCAGCAGCGTAACCGGGGTGGGTGAAAAACTGTTTTTT. Full variable domain (remainder filled in from reference TRBV9 and TRBJ1-4): DSGVTQTPKHLITATGQRVTLRCSPRSGDLSVYWYQQSLDQGLQFLIQYYNGEERAKGNILERFSAQQFPDLHSELNLSSLELGDSALYFCASSVTGVGEKLFFGSGTQLSVL.

The chain uses TRBV10-2 and TRBJ1-2; no reliable D call. Trimming removed 5 bases at V and 0 bases at J, with 28 bases between. From germline, CDR1 is WSHSY and CDR2 SAAADI. The CDR3 extends over 20 amino acids. The CDR3 DNA sequence: TGCGCCAGCAGTCCAACGACTTGGGAGCTCCTACCCCCTACTAACTATGGCTACACCTTC. Translated: CASSPTTWELLPPTNYGYTF.

This sequence joins TRBV5-3 and TRBJ1-1; TRBD1 matches at 8 bases. TRBV5-3 is flagged as an ORF with uncertain function. The length of the CDR3 is 17 residues. V was clipped by 2 bases and J by 1 base; unmatched bases: 10. CDR3 DNA: TGTGCCAGAAGCTTAGGTTGCATTGACAGGGGGAACACTGAAGCTTTCTTT. This sequence encodes CARSLGCIDRGNTEAFF.

The V and J genes are TRBV29-1 and TRBJ1-1; D perhaps matches TRBD1 (5 bases). Trimming removed 7 bases from V and 5 bases from J, with 14 bases in between. The germline V gene encodes CDR1 SQVTM and CDR2 ANQGSEA. The CDR3 runs 12 residues. CDR3: CSAYVGRTEAFF. CDR3 nucleotide sequence: TGCAGCGCCTATGTGGGACGAACTGAAGCTTTCTTT. Full variable domain (remainder filled in from reference TRBV29-1 and TRBJ1-1): SAVISQKPSRDICQRGTSLTIQCQVDSQVTMMFWYRQQPGQSLTLIATANQGSEATYESGFVIDKFPISRPNLTFSTLTVSNMSPEDSSIYLCSAYVGRTEAFFGQGTRLTVV.

This chain links TRBV6-6 with TRBJ2-7; D is possibly TRBD1 (6 bases). This CDR3 contains 11 residues. Germline CDR1 reads MNHNY; CDR2 reads SVGAGI (reference sequence). The V gene lost 8 bases and the J gene lost 6 bases, with 11 bases spanning the gap. CDR3 bases: TGTGCCAGCGGGGCAGGGGTCGAGCAGTACGTC. This encodes CASGAGVEQYV.

V gene TRBV5-6 combines with J gene TRBJ2-2; 7 bases fit TRBD2. Trimming at V came to 6 bases and at J to 5 bases, leaving 10 bases not matched to a gene. The CDR3 extends over 15 amino acids. Per germline, CDR1 SGHDT and CDR2 YYEEEE. The CDR3 nucleotides are TGTGCCAGCACCTTCGGGGGGAGAGCGACCGGGGAGCTGTTTTTT. It is translated as CASTFGGRATGELFF.

The chain joins TRBV5-1 to TRBJ2-2; weak D call: TRBD1 (6 bases). This CDR3 has 15 amino acids. Germline V gene sequence: CDR1 SGHRS, CDR2 YFSETQ. V dropped 5 bases and J dropped 0 bases, with 11 bases sitting between them. This CDR3 reads CASRKTGTNTGELFF. The CDR3 region has the DNA TGCGCCAGCAGAAAGACAGGAACGAACACCGGGGAGCTGTTTTTT.

The J gene is TRBJ2-7, the V gene TRBV10-3; D gene uncertain. The CDR3 is made up of 13 amino acids. Germline loops: CDR1 ENHRY, CDR2 SYGVKD. The ends were cut back, 3 bases at V and 4 bases at J, with 10 bases in the middle. In nucleotides, the CDR3 is TGTGCCATCAGTGACCGGGCCGATTACGAGCAGTACTTC. This codes for CAISDRADYEQYF.

The V and J genes are TRBV11-3 and TRBJ1-2; TRBD1 is a possible D gene (6 bases). V shed 0 bases and J shed 0 bases, with 8 bases lying between them. The CDR3 has 15 amino acids. Germline CDR1 SGHNT, CDR2 YENEEA. The CDR3: CASSLEPGANYGYTF. DNA of the CDR3: TGTGCCAGCAGCTTAGAGCCAGGGGCTAACTATGGCTACACCTTC.

The V gene is TRBV9, the J gene TRBJ2-3; 8 bases line up with TRBD2. Germline V gene data show CDR1 as SGDLS and CDR2 as YYNGEE. The CDR3 is 17 amino acids. The junction had 7 bases not matched to a gene; V was cut back by 0 bases and J by 1 base. CDR3 in amino acids: CASSVAGLASGTDTQYF. CDR3 sequence (DNA): TGTGCCAGCAGCGTAGCAGGACTAGCATCAGGCACAGATACGCAGTATTTT.

Written as DNA, the CDR3 is TGCGCCAGCAGCCCTCCGGGGGGACGTGGGGACACTGAAGCTTTCTTT. Translated: CASSPPGGRGDTEAFF. The chain employs TRBV5-1 and TRBJ1-1; D perhaps matches TRBD1 (5 bases). The CDR3 runs to 16 residues. The germline gives CDR1 SGHRS, CDR2 YFSETQ. V was cut by 4 bases and J by 3 bases, with 19 bases left in between.

V and J are TRBV7-2 and TRBJ1-5; 8 bases align to TRBD1. CDR1 SGHTA and CDR2 FQGNSA come from the germline V gene. V was pared by 5 bases and J by 4 bases, with 10 bases of the junction left unmatched. The length of the CDR3 is 16 residues. The CDR3: CASSLGGQAINQPQHF. The CDR3 nucleotides read TGTGCCAGCAGCCTAGGGGGACAGGCGATTAATCAGCCCCAGCATTTT.

J is TRBJ2-2 and V is TRBV29-1; D is unclear. Germline V gives CDR1 SQVTM, CDR2 ANQGSEA. CDR3 length: 13 amino acids. Deletions cut 5 bases from V and 6 bases from J, with 13 bases between. The CDR3 nucleotides are TGCAGCGTTCGCCCTCTAGACGCCGGGGAGCTGTTTTTT. This codes for CSVRPLDAGELFF.

The rearrangement joins TRBV7-3 to TRBJ2-1, with a possible D match to TRBD1 (5 bases). Trimming took 0 bases from V and 6 from J, leaving 9 bases between them. Germline assignment: CDR1 SGHTA and CDR2 FQGTGA. The CDR3 consists of 14 residues. Written as DNA, the CDR3 is TGTGCCAGCAGCTTAACAGGGGTGGGCAATGAGCAGTTCTTC. It codes for CASSLTGVGNEQFF.

The gene calls are TRBV7-2 and TRBJ1-4, with D unresolved. Germline CDR1 reads SGHTA; CDR2 reads FQGNSA. The CDR3 spans 15 residues. Trimming cost V 2 bases and J 0 bases, with 7 bases left between them. For the CDR3, the DNA is TGTGCCAGCAGCTTAAGACTCGCAACTAATGAAAAACTGTTTTTT. Translating gives CASSLRLATNEKLFF.

This clone was seen just once. This chain uses TRBV28 with TRBJ2-7; D perhaps matches TRBD2 (6 bases). This CDR3 has 12 amino acids. Trimming took 5 bases from V and 6 from J, leaving 11 bases between them. CDR1 is MDHEN and CDR2 is SYDVKM in the germline V gene. The CDR3 coding sequence is TGTGCCAGCAGTGATACCGGGGGCGAGCAGTACTTC. Translation: CASSDTGGEQYF.